A selection of T cell receptor beta chains follows, all from one sample in a study of blood T cell repertoires in COVID-19. Clones were read by immunoSEQ multiplex PCR, and TCRdb kept only the in-frame ones, dropping some. Of some 160,000 clones detected, approximately 83% appear once; the ten largest clones hold 1.5% to 1.7%. The material sequenced was peripheral blood. These receptors all come from a human donor in a cohort sampled during active COVID-19. The CDR3 runs from the conserved cysteine through the conserved F or W. The D gene is left open where the match is weak. The size of a clone is reported for some rows only, either as once, few or many, or as a class for expanded clones.

D	J	size	V	CDR3	DNA
TRBD1	TRBJ2-7	NA	TRBV24-1	CATSDYGQGGWEQYF	TGTGCCACCAGTGATTATGGACAGGGAGGTTGGGAGCAGTACTTC
NA	TRBJ2-7	NA	TRBV19	CASSPPGHTYEQYF	TGTGCCAGTAGCCCTCCGGGACATACCTACGAGCAGTACTTC
TRBD2	TRBJ2-7	NA	TRBV5-1	CASSSSGSSYEQYF	TGCGCCAGCAGTTCTAGCGGGAGTTCCTACGAGCAGTACTTC
NA	TRBJ2-7	few	TRBV19	CASSIGDRTYEQYF	TGTGCCAGTAGTATTGGCGACAGAACCTACGAGCAGTACTTC
NA	TRBJ1-6	NA	TRBV7-9	CASSLALYNSPLHF	TGTGCCAGCAGCTTAGCACTGTATAATTCACCCCTCCACTTT
TRBD2	TRBJ2-3	few	TRBV27	CASRKLAGADTQYF	TGTGCCAGCAGGAAACTAGCGGGAGCAGATACGCAGTATTTT
NA	TRBJ2-7	NA	TRBV7-2	CASSLRGALGGGARNEQYF	TGTGCCAGCAGCTTAAGGGGGGCCCTCGGAGGGGGCGCTAGGAACGAGCAGTACTTC
TRBD1	TRBJ2-2	NA	TRBV27	CASSPGTANTGELFF	TGTGCCAGCAGTCCTGGGACAGCTAACACCGGGGAGCTGTTTTTT
NA	TRBJ2-7	NA	TRBV5-6	CASSFSGGAWNEQYF	TGTGCCAGCAGCTTTTCCGGCGGGGCGTGGAACGAGCAGTACTTC
TRBD1	TRBJ2-3	few	TRBV6-4	CASGTGGGTDTQYF	TGTGCCAGCGGAACAGGGGGCGGCACAGATACGCAGTATTTT
TRBD1	TRBJ2-3	NA	TRBV11-1	CASSFGDRGRTDTQYF	TGTGCCAGCAGCTTTGGGGACAGGGGGCGGACAGATACGCAGTATTTT
NA	TRBJ2-7	once	TRBV19	CASSIRDYEQYF	TGTGCCAGTAGTATCCGGGACTACGAGCAGTACTTC
NA	TRBJ2-5	NA	TRBV5-1	CASSREETQYF	TGCGCCAGCAGCCGGGAGGAGACCCAGTACTTC
NA	TRBJ2-7	NA	TRBV11-2	CASSSPDTYEQYF	TGTGCCAGCAGCTCCCCGGACACCTACGAGCAGTACTTC
NA	TRBJ1-2	NA	TRBV19	CASSIREGYTF	TGTGCCAGTAGTATTCGGGAGGGCTACACCTTC
NA	TRBJ1-5	NA	TRBV4-2	CASSQGDRSNQPQHF	TGTGCCAGCAGCCAAGGCGACAGGTCCAATCAGCCCCAGCATTTT
TRBD1	TRBJ2-7	NA	TRBV28	CASSFRGQGAAEQYF	TGTGCCAGCAGTTTTCGGGGACAGGGGGCCGCAGAGCAGTACTTC
NA	TRBJ1-1	NA	TRBV5-5	CASSLDTRGAFF	TGTGCCAGCAGCTTGGATACCCGAGGAGCTTTCTTT
NA	TRBJ1-1	NA	TRBV11-1	CASSLGQANTEAFF	TGTGCCAGCAGCTTAGGGCAGGCGAACACTGAAGCTTTCTTT
NA	TRBJ1-1	NA	TRBV5-4	CASSLGGSRLFTEAFF	TGTGCCAGCAGCCTTGGAGGGTCGAGGTTATTTACTGAAGCTTTCTTT
NA	TRBJ1-4	NA	TRBV29-1	CSVLGQPNEKLFF	TGCAGCGTTCTCGGACAGCCGAATGAAAAACTGTTTTTT
TRBD1	TRBJ1-4	NA	TRBV13	CASSLKQGAREKLFF	TGTGCCAGCAGCCTGAAACAGGGGGCGCGAGAAAAACTGTTTTTT
NA	TRBJ2-1	NA	TRBV4-1	CASSQEQRMVNEQFF	TGCGCCAGCAGCCAAGAACAGAGAATGGTCAATGAGCAGTTCTTC
TRBD1	TRBJ2-5	NA	TRBV4-1	CASSQALGTGETQYF	TGCGCCAGCAGCCAAGCCCTCGGGACAGGGGAGACCCAGTACTTC
TRBD2	TRBJ2-7	NA	TRBV7-9	CASSPLAGVGYEQYF	TGTGCCAGCAGTCCCCTAGCGGGGGTCGGCTACGAGCAGTACTTC
TRBD2	TRBJ2-7	NA	TRBV27	CASSLRPGLAGGPGYF	TGTGCCAGCAGTTTAAGACCCGGACTAGCGGGAGGGCCTGGGTACTTC
NA	TRBJ2-1	NA	TRBV3-1/TRBV3-2	CASSQAGSSYNEQFF	TGTGCCAGCAGCCAAGCGGGTAGCTCCTACAATGAGCAGTTCTTC
TRBD1	TRBJ2-2	NA	TRBV24-1	CATSDPEQGPNTGELFF	TGTGCCACCAGTGATCCTGAACAGGGGCCGAACACCGGGGAGCTGTTTTTT
TRBD1	TRBJ2-7	NA	TRBV7-9	CASSLATGTGAYEQYF	TGTGCCAGCAGCTTAGCGACGGGGACAGGGGCCTACGAGCAGTACTTC
TRBD2	TRBJ2-3	NA	TRBV19	CASSMLTGGADTQYF	TGTGCCAGTAGTATGTTAACGGGAGGGGCAGATACGCAGTATTTT
NA	TRBJ2-6	NA	TRBV11-2	CASSLAGIRVLTF	TGTGCCAGCAGCTTAGCAGGGATCAGAGTCCTGACTTTC
NA	TRBJ2-3	NA	TRBV6-2/TRBV6-3	CASSKDRSTDTQYF	TGTGCCAGCAGCAAGGACAGAAGCACAGATACGCAGTATTTT
NA	TRBJ1-2	NA	TRBV6-1	CASSELAGSGDGYTF	TGTGCCAGCAGTGAATTGGCAGGGTCTGGCGATGGCTACACCTTC
TRBD1	TRBJ1-1	NA	TRBV11-2	CASSFPGGSTEAFF	TGTGCCAGCAGCTTCCCAGGGGGGAGTACTGAAGCTTTCTTT
TRBD1	TRBJ1-2	NA	TRBV3-1/TRBV3-2	CASSLRTGKSNYGYTF	TGTGCCAGCAGCCTTCGGACAGGAAAGAGTAACTATGGCTACACCTTC
NA	TRBJ2-7	few	TRBV29-1	CSVEVQDYEQYF	TGCAGCGTTGAAGTTCAGGACTACGAGCAGTACTTC
NA	TRBJ2-5	NA	TRBV3-1/TRBV3-2	CASSLLNGPEGETQYF	TGTGCCAGCAGCCTACTGAACGGCCCCGAGGGTGAGACCCAGTACTTC